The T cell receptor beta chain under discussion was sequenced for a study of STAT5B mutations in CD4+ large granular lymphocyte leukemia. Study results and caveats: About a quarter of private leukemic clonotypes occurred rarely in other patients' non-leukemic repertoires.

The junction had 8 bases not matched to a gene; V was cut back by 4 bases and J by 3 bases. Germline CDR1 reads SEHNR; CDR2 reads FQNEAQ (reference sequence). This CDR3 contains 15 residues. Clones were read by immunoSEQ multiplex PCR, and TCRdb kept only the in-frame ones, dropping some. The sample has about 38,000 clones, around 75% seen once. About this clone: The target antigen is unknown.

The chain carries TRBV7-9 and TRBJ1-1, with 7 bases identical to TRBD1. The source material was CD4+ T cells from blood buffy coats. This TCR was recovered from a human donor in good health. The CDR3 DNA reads TGTGCCAGCAGCTCAGAGACAGGGTTGGACACTGAAGCTTTCTTT. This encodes CASSSETGLDTEAFF.